This TCR beta chain was identified during a study of human T cells and chemical hapten exposure (dated by TCRdb to about 2021). As for the study more broadly: For sensitization, 2% DPC in acetone was applied to a roughly 2 cm by roughly 2 cm area of upper inner arm skin. The study tracked peripheral blood TCR repertoire changes in vivo during primary and secondary sensitization to the hapten diphenylcyclopropenone (DPC) in alopecia patients. Blood was sampled from patients pre-sensitization (week 0) and at 2, 6 and about 24 weeks after DPC sensitization. Libraries were pooled for sequencing, and variation in per-sample TCR yields was attributed mainly to small differences in library volumes within the pool. Most of the patients in the cohort were female, and the cohort covered alopecia areata with under or over 50% scalp involvement, alopecia totalis and alopecia universalis. Twenty-nine alopecia patients gave blood for TCR sequencing at one to four time points (pre-sensitization, 2, 6 and 24 weeks). Patch testing on the upper back used Finn chambers containing 0.01% DPC, with scoring done after 6 days according to International Contact Dermatitis Research Group standards. Patients additionally received weekly therapeutic DPC doses to the scalp throughout the approximately 25-week study period.

This clonotype came up many times. Its antigen target is currently unknown. No clone much larger than this one lies a single base away; base qualities are absent. From the cysteine through the phenylalanine, the CDR3 covers 18 amino acids. CDR3 DNA is the only sequence kept; it has 54 bases, read in frame from the first base. Cut back by 5 bases and 4 bases, the V and J ends lie 24 bases apart. CDR1 MDHEN and CDR2 SYDVKM were looked up in the germline V gene. Study-level results and caveats: Patch test score correlated positively with the number of PT1 expanded TCRs, reaching significance at thresholds 8, 16 and 32 but not at 4. Because every patient had alopecia, a presumed autoimmune disease, the patients' immune response might differ from that of healthy individuals. Compared with pre-sensitization or healthy control sets, expanded TCRs formed significantly more large CDR3 similarity clusters, which is consistent with antigen-driven responses. DPC sensitization did not change the number of TCRs with a frequency above 1 in 1000, and there was no evidence of changes in global repertoire structure. Repeated subsampling changed both the strength of the expansion versus patch-test correlation and the threshold at which the correlation became significant.

The sample's time point label, decoded: pre-sensitization, week 0. The treatment or condition label, read with the paper, signifies: therapeutic diphenylcyclopropenone sensitization with weekly scalp DPC. At every patch-test visit, the blood draw took place before the patch test was put on. Patients were eligible if aged 18 to 70, diagnosed with alopecia and judged suitable for DPC therapy, and pregnant patients were excluded. Total RNA was extracted from unfractionated whole blood collected in Tempus Blood RNA tubes. Preparation of the library involved RACE. Instrument used: NextSeq 500. During library preparation, unique molecular identifiers were attached to individual cDNA molecules so that TCRs could be counted in a quantitative, reproducible way. Both TCR alpha and TCR beta chains were sequenced from each blood RNA sample. The authors processed their data as follows. A median of roughly 98,000 TCRs per sample was observed, with a range of about 20,000 to 750,000. The Decombinator software suite was used to annotate V, J and CDR3 in the TCR reads. For PS versus PT1 abundance plots, all samples were subsampled to the same number of TCRs (28,000). TCRs were defined as expanded if absent before sensitization and observed at least eight times at the 2-week time point. TCRdb handled the public reads itself, with Q25 trimming in fastp and clone calling in MiXCR, and kept productive beta chains. A single entry per CDR3 protein holds the most common genes and DNA from its merged rows. The V and J calls and clone size are TCRdb's, not the authors'. The sample table shows tens of thousands of distinct CDR3 sequences, and roughly a tenth are seen once. The top ten clones comprise 3% to 4.5% of the sample.

The chain is made from TRBV28 and TRBJ1-5; no D gene can be assigned with confidence. Sequenced material: whole blood, taken in connection with sensitization to the hapten diphenylcyclopropenone (DPC). The source is a woman aged 40 to 50 with alopecia areata. Some clones in this sample may be carry-over from other donors' samples. The DNA reads as follows: TGTGCCAGCAGTAGTTTTTGGGGATTGGGCGGTCTTAATCAGCCCCAGCATTTT. This translates into CASSSFWGLGGLNQPQHF.